The 15 T cell receptor beta chains given below trace back to one sample, sequenced in a study of T cell changes during pregnancy in multiple sclerosis. Generated by immunoSEQ multiplex PCR, the TCRdb table keeps only in-frame clones and is missing some. This repertoire shows about 98,000 clones, under 95% found once; its top ten account for approximately 2.4%. Sequencing was performed on peripheral blood, taken after pregnancy. The receptors were gathered from a female donor in good health, enrolled as a control in a pregnancy study.

The chain links TRBV5-1 to TRBJ1-1; TRBD1 agrees at 8 bases. Looked up from germline, CDR1 is SGHRS and CDR2 is YFSETQ. The V segment lost 4 bases and the J segment 0 bases; nucleotides outside the gene matches: 11. CDR3 length equals 17 residues. The CDR3 DNA is TGCGCCAGCAGCCTGGGAACAGGGGGGGTGTTGAACACTGAAGCTTTCTTT. Amino acid sequence: CASSLGTGGVLNTEAFF.

The rearrangement uses TRBV28 and TRBJ2-2; TRBD1 aligns across 10 bases. CDR3 size: 18 residues. Unmatched junction bases numbered 10, after V lost 5 bases and J lost 1 base. Germline V gene lookup returns CDR1 MDHEN and CDR2 SYDVKM. CDR3 bases: TGTGCCAGCAGTGGGACAGGGGTGGATTTTGTGAACACCGGGGAGCTGTTTTTT. It is translated as CASSGTGVDFVNTGELFF.

This rearrangement joins TRBV18 to TRBJ1-3; tentatively, D is TRBD1 (5 bases). The length of the CDR3 is 16 residues. Trimming shortened V by 1 base and J by 4 bases, and 14 bases separated the two germline ends. From germline, CDR1 is KGHSH and CDR2 LQKENI. The DNA for the CDR3 is TGTGCCAGCTCACCACAGTCAGGGTTTAACGGAAACACCATATATTTT. Protein product: CASSPQSGFNGNTIYF.

This sequence joins TRBV29-1 and TRBJ2-7; D not resolved. Germline V CDR1 and CDR2: SQVTM, ANQGSEA. CDR3 length: 12 residues. This CDR3 reads CRKSINLYEQYF. The CDR3 coding sequence is TGCAGAAAAAGCATCAATCTCTACGAGCAGTACTTC.

DNA of the CDR3: TGTGCCAGCAGCTCGGGCGCCCCCGGGACAGCCTACAATGAGCAGTTCTTC. Translation gives CASSSGAPGTAYNEQFF. This chain links TRBV5-4 with TRBJ2-1; the match to TRBD1 covers 7 bases. CDR1 SGHNT and CDR2 YYREEE come from the germline V gene (reference sequence). This CDR3 has 17 residues. Trimming removed 3 bases from V and 2 bases from J; junction bases left unmatched: 11.

This chain links TRBV19 with TRBJ1-1; tentative D call: TRBD1 (5 bases). In germline, CDR1 is LNHDA, CDR2 SQIVND (reference sequence). Trimming took off 5 bases at V and 6 bases at J, with 19 bases between the two ends. The CDR3 consists of 15 residues. The DNA of the CDR3 is TGTGCCAGTAGTCTCCGGGTGGGGGGGGAACCTGAAGCTTTCTTT. This codes for CASSLRVGGEPEAFF.

This sequence joins TRBV6-5 and TRBJ2-7; D is possibly TRBD1 (6 bases). In germline, CDR1 is MNHEY, CDR2 SVGAGI. The CDR3 length is 14 residues. Trimming cost V 2 bases and J 3 bases, with 11 bases left between them. CDR3: CASSYTRDIYEQYF. The CDR3 DNA reads TGTGCCAGCAGTTACACCCGGGACATCTACGAGCAGTACTTC.

The chain joins TRBV29-1 to TRBJ1-2, with D unresolved. The CDR3 runs to 10 residues. Germline-derived CDR1 and CDR2 are SQVTM and ANQGSEA. V shed 6 bases and J shed 1 base, with 3 bases lying between them. This chain's CDR3 is CSVYNYGYTF. CDR3 in DNA: TGCAGCGTCTATAACTATGGCTACACCTTC.

The chain couples TRBV6-1 to TRBJ2-7; possible D gene TRBD1, 5 bases. This CDR3 has 13 amino acids. V was trimmed by 3 bases and J by 9 bases, leaving 15 bases between them. Germline CDR1 MNHNS, CDR2 SASEGT. The CDR3 nucleotides are TGTGCCAGCAGTGAGTTCGCAGGGCCGGGGCAGTACTTC. This encodes CASSEFAGPGQYF.

The chain combines TRBV9 with TRBJ1-1; 7 bases fit TRBD1. Per the germline V gene, CDR1 is SGDLS and CDR2 is YYNGEE. This CDR3 has 15 amino acids. V lost 3 bases, J lost 1 base, and 6 bases stayed unmatched. The CDR3 spells CASSGGGTENTEAFF. CDR3 sequence (DNA): TGTGCCAGCAGCGGTGGAGGGACAGAGAACACTGAAGCTTTCTTT.

This clone appeared a single time. V is TRBV7-9 and J is TRBJ2-7; D perhaps matches TRBD1 (5 bases). Germline-derived CDR1 and CDR2 are SEHNR and FQNEAQ (reference sequence). V was shortened by 5 bases and J by 5 bases, with 10 bases between the two germline ends. The CDR3 runs 12 residues. The CDR3 DNA follows: TGTGCCAGCAGCCCAGACAGTGACGAGCAGTACTTC. Its translation: CASSPDSDEQYF.

This chain's CDR3 is CASSGRLGATNEKLFF. Written as DNA, the CDR3 is TGTGCCAGCAGCGGTCGACTTGGTGCAACTAATGAAAAACTGTTTTTT. This chain connects TRBV7-8 to TRBJ1-4; D not certain. This CDR3 is 16 amino acids long. Germline V gene lookup returns CDR1 SGHVS and CDR2 FQNEAQ. The germline V and J ends were trimmed by 5 bases and 0 bases, with 13 bases remaining between them.

This sequence joins TRBV10-3 and TRBJ2-7; 7 positions match TRBD2. The CDR3 has 18 residues. V was pared by 8 bases and J by 0 bases, with 19 bases of the junction left unmatched. CDR1 and CDR2 (germline): ENHRY, SYGVKD. The CDR3 DNA sequence: TGTGCCATCGGGGGGTCGGCAGGGAGGGGCGCGAACTCCTACGAGCAGTACTTC. Its protein product is CAIGGSAGRGANSYEQYF.

The genes are TRBV19 and TRBJ1-2; TRBD1 aligns across 7 bases. V gave up 7 bases and J gave up 6 bases; unmatched junction bases: 11. Germline-derived CDR1 and CDR2 are LNHDA and SQIVND (reference sequence). The CDR3 is 14 amino acids. CDR3 in DNA: TGTGCCAGTACATACAATCTCGACAGGGATGGCTACACCTTC. It encodes CASTYNLDRDGYTF.

This chain connects TRBV19 to TRBJ1-4; D unresolved. V was cut by 1 base and J by 1 base, with 7 bases left in between. CDR1 is LNHDA, CDR2 SQIVND, per germline (reference sequence). CDR3 length: 15 amino acids. In DNA form, the CDR3 reads TGTGCCAGTAGTATAGTTGCGGGAACTAATGAAAAACTGTTTTTT. Residues: CASSIVAGTNEKLFF.